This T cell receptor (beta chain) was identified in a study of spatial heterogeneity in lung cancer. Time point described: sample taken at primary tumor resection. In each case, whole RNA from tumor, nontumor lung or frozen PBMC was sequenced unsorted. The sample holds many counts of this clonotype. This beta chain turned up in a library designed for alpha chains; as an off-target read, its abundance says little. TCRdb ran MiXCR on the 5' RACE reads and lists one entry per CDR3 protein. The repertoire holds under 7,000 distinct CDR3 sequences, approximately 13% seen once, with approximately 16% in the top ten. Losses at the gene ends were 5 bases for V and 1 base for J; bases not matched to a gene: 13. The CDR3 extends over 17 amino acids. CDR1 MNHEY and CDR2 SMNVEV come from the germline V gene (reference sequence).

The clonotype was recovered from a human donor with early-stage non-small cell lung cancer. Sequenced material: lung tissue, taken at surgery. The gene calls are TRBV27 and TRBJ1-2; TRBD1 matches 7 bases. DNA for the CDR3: TGTGCCAGCAGTCCGGATGGGGGACAGCACCTTAACTATGGCTACACCTTC. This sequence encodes CASSPDGGQHLNYGYTF.